This T cell receptor beta chain was obtained from a study of cytomegalovirus exposure and HLA in healthy donors. Findings and caveats of the study: Analysis was carried out at a later point, and it linked a missense DCLRE1C variant to TCR beta V- and J-gene trimming. DRB1 showed the most TCR associations and HLA-C the fewest in a later analysis, as rates varied by HLA locus. Several V segments, TRBV6-2 and TRBV6-3 among them, could not be told apart and were dropped.

On this clone: The antigen is not known.

The PCR employed 60 Vbeta primers together with 13 Jbeta primers. This table comes from immunoSEQ multiplex PCR, and its TCRdb copy is limited to in-frame clones, with some not included. Of around 150,000 clones in the sample, around 57% were seen once. Germline loops: CDR1 LNHDA, CDR2 SQIVND (reference sequence). The CDR3 is 15 amino acids. V dropped 4 bases and J dropped 6 bases, with 19 bases sitting between them. The receptor was derived from a male donor in good health and CMV-seronegative. The specimen was PBMCs. This sequence joins TRBV19 and TRBJ2-7; possibly TRBD1 for D (5 bases). The CDR3 DNA reads as TGTGCCAGTAGTAATTCTCCGGCAGGGTTAGGCGAGCAGTACTTC. This translates into CASSNSPAGLGEQYF.